The present entry profiles one T cell receptor (beta chain) with its context. In the original workflow: Filtering differed for immunoSEQ, which gave only junction sequences without quality scores. Produced via immunoSEQ multiplex PCR; TCRdb's table is partial and in-frame only. V and J calls and clone size are those listed in that table; D and trimming were worked out from the DNA. The sample yields about 450,000 clones, less than 80% seen once. The record originates from a study of shared clonotypes between healthy human individuals. The sample taken for sequencing was PBMCs. The clonotype originates from a woman aged 35 to 49 in good health. Some clones in this sample may be carry-over from other donors' samples.

The CDR3 region is CASSLGGLAVQETQYF. As DNA, the CDR3 is TGCGCCAGCAGCTTGGGGGGACTAGCGGTACAAGAGACCCAGTACTTC. V gene TRBV5-1 combines with J gene TRBJ2-5, with TRBD2 matching 11 bases. The CDR3 has 16 residues. The ends lost 0 bases at V and 2 bases at J; junction bases unmatched: 3. Per germline, CDR1 SGHRS and CDR2 YFSETQ.